The clone carrying this TCR beta chain has a handful of counts. The entry originates in a study of T-cell reconstitution after alpha-beta-depleted transplantation in children. As it was prepared, the TCRbeta library received unique molecular identifiers. TCRdb analysed the PCR reads with MiXCR anew, one entry per CDR3 protein. The table shows a few hundred thousand distinct CDR3 sequences, with 20% occurring only once. Trimming left V 3 bases short and J 6 bases short, with 18 bases between. The CDR3 has 15 residues. The germline CDR1 and CDR2 sequences are LGHNA and YSLEER. The V gene is TRBV4-3, the J gene TRBJ2-7, with D perhaps TRBD1 (5 bases). The clonotype originates from a human donor who donated a stem cell graft to a child with acute myeloid leukemia. The sequencing here drew on PBMCs from the stem cell graft donor, taken from the stem cell graft. CDR3 residues: CASSQDQGAGREQYF. The DNA of the CDR3 is TGCGCCAGCAGCCAGGACCAGGGCGCTGGGCGCGAGCAGTACTTC.